The clone carrying this T cell receptor (beta chain) showed up just a few times. The germline gives CDR1 MNHNS, CDR2 SASEGT. Trimming took off 2 bases at V and 12 bases at J, with 10 bases between the two ends. There are 12 residues in the CDR3. Semi-nested PCR with Nested Universal Primer A followed constant-region reverse priming of full-length variable regions. From the 5' RACE reads, TCRdb called clonotypes with MiXCR, one entry per CDR3 protein. Among about 32,000 distinct CDR3 sequences, 24% were seen once, and the ten largest hold roughly 4.5%. The source of this sequence is a female donor with breast cancer. The rearrangement joins TRBV6-1 to TRBJ1-4; D ambiguous. Sequencing was carried out using memory CD4+ T cells sorted from blood. The subset is: memory CD4+ T cells, CD4+CD45RO+CD25-. This CDR3 reads CASSELYYQLFF. Written as DNA, the CDR3 is TGTGCCAGCAGTGAACTCTACTACCAACTGTTTTTT.